This T cell receptor beta chain was retrieved from a study of cytomegalovirus exposure and HLA in healthy donors. About the study: Tens of millions of unique TCR sequences came from HLA-typed donors in an early release. In terms of ancestry, the Caucasian-associated cluster contained 81% of the approximately 400 genotyped donors. Study-level findings and limits: Common viral pathogens (according to a later analysis) appeared linked to several of the most significant clusters. In a later analysis, TCR association rates varied by HLA locus: DRB1 most, HLA-C fewest.

In its sample, this clone was seen once. Its antigen is unknown. J lost 2 bases, V lost 5 bases, and 13 bases had no gene match. CDR3 size: 18 residues. CDR1 and CDR2 from the germline V gene are SGHAT and FQNNGV. With 60 Vbeta and 13 Jbeta primers, the PCR was carried out. Method: immunoSEQ multiplex PCR; TCRdb's copy keeps in-frame clones and lacks some. The profile covers 150,000 to 200,000 clones, with 65% to 70% appearing a single time and around 4.5% taken by the ten largest. This chain connects TRBV11-2 to TRBJ2-1, with TRBD2 identical over 9 bases. The clonotype was recovered from a woman under 30 in good health and CMV-seropositive. The sample taken for sequencing was PBMCs. CDR3 in DNA: TGTGCCAGCAGCCCAGTCTCCTCTAGCGGGGAGACCTACAATGAGCAGTTCTTC. Its protein product is CASSPVSSSGETYNEQFF.